The 26 T cell receptor beta chains below were found in one sample sequenced in a study of T cell repertoires in ileal Crohn's disease (dated by TCRdb to the late 2010s). The time point label corresponds to: inflamed ileum from the surgical specimen. The library relied on the immunoSEQ multiplex PCR assay. Drawn from immuneACCESS, this table holds only the in-frame rearrangements with V and J called that TCRdb kept. Clones are partly lost; checked studies trace under half to an unresolved V gene and leave the rest unexplained. The sample table holds roughly 15,000 clones, of which about 70% were seen once. The leading ten clones occupy 4% to 5% of the sample. The specimen sequenced was ileal tissue. All receptors come from an adult with Crohn's disease.

V is TRBV7-9 and J is TRBJ1-2, with D unclear. The germline CDR1 and CDR2 sequences are SEHNR and FQNEAQ (reference sequence). The CDR3 is made up of 13 amino acids. V lost 1 base to trimming and J lost 6 bases, with 9 bases between them. The CDR3 DNA reads TGTGCCAGCAGCTTAGAGACCGGGGATGGCTACACCTTC. Encoded protein: CASSLETGDGYTF.

The chain carries TRBV9 and TRBJ2-5; tentative D call: TRBD2 (5 bases). Trimming stripped 4 bases from V and 4 bases from J, with 17 bases between. The CDR3 extends over 15 amino acids. Germline V gives CDR1 SGDLS, CDR2 YYNGEE. CDR3 bases: TGTGCCAGCAGCCCGCACATTGACGGGGTAGAGACCCAGTACTTC. Its translation is CASSPHIDGVETQYF.

This clone has a handful of counts. The same CDR3 also results from other DNA sequences found in this sample. The J gene is TRBJ2-2, the V gene TRBV5-1, with a possible D match to TRBD1 (6 bases). The ends were cut back, 0 bases at V and 1 base at J, with 7 bases in the middle. This CDR3 has 15 residues. Germline-derived CDR1 and CDR2 are SGHRS and YFSETQ. This CDR3 reads CASSLGQVNTGELFF. CDR3 coding DNA: TGCGCCAGCAGCTTGGGACAGGTGAACACCGGGGAGCTGTTTTTT. Variable domain in full (rest from reference TRBV5-1 and TRBJ2-2): KAGVTQTPRYLIKTRGQQVTLSCSPISGHRSVSWYQQTPGQGLQFLFEYFSETQRNKGNFPGRFSGRQFSNSRSEMNVSTLELGDSALYLCASSLGQVNTGELFFGEGSRLTVL.

The V call is TRBV2, the J call TRBJ2-7; 12 nucleotides line up with TRBD1. This CDR3 has 14 amino acids. Germline V lookup: CDR1 SNHLY, CDR2 FYNNEI. Trimming removed 7 bases from V and 4 bases from J; junction bases left unmatched: 5. The DNA for the CDR3 is TGTGCCAGCACGCGGGACAGGGGGCGGTACGAGCAGTACTTC. Amino acids: CASTRDRGRYEQYF.

This clone has just a few counts. This chain uses TRBV6-5 with TRBJ1-6; 9 nucleotides match TRBD1. V was pared by 8 bases and J by 9 bases, with 8 bases of the junction left unmatched. This CDR3 comprises 14 residues. Germline lookup yields CDR1 MNHEY and CDR2 SVGAGI. The CDR3 region has the DNA TGTGCCAGCGGGACGGGACAGGGAGGTTCACCCCTCCACTTT. Its translation: CASGTGQGGSPLHF.

This chain joins TRBV15 and TRBJ1-5; no clear D gene. V lost 3 bases and J 2 bases, leaving 11 bases between the germline ends. Germline CDR1 LNHNV, CDR2 YYDKDF (reference sequence). CDR3 size: 15 residues. The chain's CDR3 is CATSSTDFGNQPQHF. The CDR3 bases are TGTGCCACCAGCAGTACCGACTTTGGCAATCAGCCCCAGCATTTT.

The V call is TRBV6-5, the J call TRBJ2-3, with D possibly TRBD1 on 6 matching bases. The CDR3 has 14 residues. Germline CDR1 MNHEY, CDR2 SVGAGI. V lost 6 bases and J 3 bases, leaving 13 bases between the germline ends. The CDR3 here is CASSLQGVTDTQYF. In nucleotides, the CDR3 is TGTGCCAGCAGCCTACAGGGAGTTACAGATACGCAGTATTTT.

The chain links TRBV5-1 to TRBJ2-2; TRBD2 matches at 9 bases. CDR1 is SGHRS, CDR2 YFSETQ, per germline. The CDR3 is made up of 16 amino acids. With V trimmed by 4 bases and J by 7 bases, 11 bases remained unmatched. CDR3 residues: CASSPVGGTSRGELFF. The CDR3 nucleotides read TGCGCCAGCAGCCCTGTGGGGGGGACTAGCCGCGGGGAGCTGTTTTTT. The complete variable domain, with remaining parts taken from reference TRBV5-1 and TRBJ2-2, reads KAGVTQTPRYLIKTRGQQVTLSCSPISGHRSVSWYQQTPGQGLQFLFEYFSETQRNKGNFPGRFSGRQFSNSRSEMNVSTLELGDSALYLCASSPVGGTSRGELFFGEGSRLTVL.

V and J are TRBV7-6 and TRBJ1-6; 9 bases fit TRBD1. The CDR3 is made up of 15 amino acids. V dropped 5 bases and J dropped 5; count of bases not matched to a gene: 4. Germline CDR1 and CDR2: SGHVS and FNYEAQ. The CDR3 nucleotides are TGTGCCAGCAGCCCCCGGGACAGGGATAATTCACCCCTCCACTTT. Its protein product is CASSPRDRDNSPLHF. Full variable domain (outside the CDR3, taken from reference TRBV7-6 and TRBJ1-6): GAGVSQSPRYKVTKRGQDVALRCDPISGHVSLYWYRQALGQGPEFLTYFNYEAQQDKSGLPNDRFSAERPEGSISTLTIQRTEQRDSAMYRCASSPRDRDNSPLHFGNGTRLTVT.

In this sample, this clone turned up once. V gene TRBV5-1 combines with J gene TRBJ2-2; TRBD2 matches 15 bases. CDR1 SGHRS and CDR2 YFSETQ come from the germline V gene. The V segment lost 4 bases and the J segment 5 bases; nucleotides outside the gene matches: 3. CDR3 size: 16 residues. The CDR3 nucleotides read TGCGCCAGCAGCCCGGGACTAGCGGGGGGAACCGGGGAGCTGTTTTTT. Amino acids: CASSPGLAGGTGELFF.

J is TRBJ2-1 and V is TRBV5-5; 7 bases are shared with TRBD1. CDR3 length equals 14 residues. Trimming took 3 bases from V and 5 from J; bases not matched to a gene: 5. Germline-derived CDR1 and CDR2 are SGHKS and YYEKEE (reference sequence). CDR3 region: CASSYRDRDNEQFF. CDR3 bases: TGTGCCAGCAGCTACCGGGACAGAGACAATGAGCAGTTCTTC. Variable domain in full (rest from reference TRBV5-5 and TRBJ2-1): DAGVTQSPTHLIKTRGQQVTLRCSPISGHKSVSWYQQVLGQGPQFIFQYYEKEERGRGNFPDRFSARQFPNYSSELNVNALLLGDSALYLCASSYRDRDNEQFFGPGTRLTVL.

CDR3 bases: TGTGCCAGTAGTAGTAGCATGAACACTGAAGCTTTCTTT. It codes for CASSSSMNTEAFF. J is TRBJ1-1 and V is TRBV19; unclear D gene. The CDR3 length is 13 residues. Per germline, CDR1 LNHDA and CDR2 SQIVND (reference sequence). V was cut by 4 bases and J by 0 bases, with 6 bases left in between.

The V call is TRBV7-2, the J call TRBJ1-2; tentatively, D is TRBD1 (6 bases). Germline loops: CDR1 SGHTA, CDR2 FQGNSA. The CDR3 consists of 16 residues. The V gene lost 4 bases and the J gene lost 3 bases, with 18 bases spanning the gap. The CDR3 sequence is CASSSQPGVSDYGYTF. The CDR3 nucleotides are TGTGCCAGCAGCTCTCAGCCAGGGGTTTCGGACTATGGCTACACCTTC.

This clone was counted a single time. The rearrangement links TRBV6-1 to TRBJ1-1, with 11 bases aligning to TRBD1. CDR1 MNHNS and CDR2 SASEGT come from the germline V gene. Germline trimming cut 4 bases from V and 4 bases from J; bases unmatched to any gene: 2. This CDR3 has 14 amino acids. The CDR3 DNA reads as TGTGCCAGCAGTGGGGGACAGGGGGTCACTGAAGCTTTCTTT. Translation: CASSGGQGVTEAFF.

The chain is built from TRBV6-1 and TRBJ1-2; D is ambiguous. V dropped 0 bases and J dropped 8 bases, with 10 bases sitting between them. The CDR3 is made up of 13 amino acids. Germline V gene data show CDR1 as MNHNS and CDR2 as SASEGT. CDR3 protein: CASSEADLGGYTF. The CDR3 DNA follows: TGTGCCAGCAGTGAAGCGGACCTGGGGGGCTACACCTTC.

This clone was seen only a few times. The chain combines TRBV9 with TRBJ2-7; 7 bases agree with TRBD2. Trimming cost V 4 bases and J 7 bases; bases outside gene matches: 17. Germline V gene sequence: CDR1 SGDLS, CDR2 YYNGEE. There are 16 residues in the CDR3. The CDR3 nucleotides read TGTGCCAGCAGCCCCCCTGAGGAGCGGGGTGGTCGTGAGCAGTACTTC. Amino acid sequence: CASSPPEERGGREQYF.

This chain links TRBV7-2 with TRBJ2-3, with D perhaps matching TRBD1 (6 bases). The length of the CDR3 is 15 residues. Trimming removed 5 bases from V and 2 bases from J, with 14 bases in between. CDR1 and CDR2 (germline): SGHTA, FQGNSA. CDR3 residues: CASSILAGDTDTQYF. In nucleotides, the CDR3 is TGTGCCAGCAGCATATTGGCAGGGGACACAGATACGCAGTATTTT. The variable domain in full, completed from reference TRBV7-2 and TRBJ2-3, reads GAGVSQSPSNKVTEKGKDVELRCDPISGHTALYWYRQSLGQGLEFLIYFQGNSAPDKSGLPSDRFSAERTGGSVSTLTIQRTQQEDSAVYLCASSILAGDTDTQYFGPGTRLTVL.

The chain couples TRBV11-2 to TRBJ1-6; 8 bases align to TRBD1. The CDR3 has 15 amino acids. Germline-derived CDR1 and CDR2 are SGHAT and FQNNGV. The V gene end was trimmed by 5 bases and the J gene end by 10 bases; junction bases not matched to a gene: 10. The CDR3 spells CASSPQGGGGSPLHF. In DNA, the CDR3 is TGTGCCAGCAGCCCACAGGGGGGGGGCGGATCACCCCTCCACTTT.

The genes are TRBV11-3 and TRBJ2-1; no clear D gene. The CDR3 runs 15 residues. Trimming stripped 0 bases from V and 1 base from J, with 7 bases between. CDR1 is SGHNT, CDR2 YENEEA, per germline. This chain's CDR3 is CASSLDTNSYNEQFF. CDR3 sequence (DNA): TGTGCCAGCAGCTTAGATACGAATTCCTACAATGAGCAGTTCTTC.

J is TRBJ2-3 and V is TRBV5-1; D might be TRBD1 (5 bases). The CDR3 is 16 residues long. Trimming cost V 0 bases and J 4 bases, with 15 bases left between them. Germline V gene data show CDR1 as SGHRS and CDR2 as YFSETQ. Written as DNA, the CDR3 is TGCGCCAGCAGCTTGGACCCGACAGTCAGCTCAGATACGCAGTATTTT. As protein: CASSLDPTVSSDTQYF.

This chain uses TRBV7-9 with TRBJ2-3; either TRBD1 or TRBD2 may fit D (5 bases each). Germline assignment: CDR1 SEHNR and CDR2 FQNEAQ (reference sequence). The CDR3 totals 15 residues. The V gene lost 1 base and the J gene lost 2 bases, with 10 bases spanning the gap. The CDR3 DNA reads as TGTGCCAGCAGCTTAGTAATGGGGGACACAGATACGCAGTATTTT. Translating gives CASSLVMGDTDTQYF.

This clone was seen a handful of times. This chain connects TRBV10-2 to TRBJ2-3; 8 nucleotides agree with TRBD2. This CDR3 has 14 residues. Germline V CDR1 and CDR2: WSHSY, SAAADI. V trimming: 2 bases; J trimming: 8 bases; junction bases outside the gene matches: 6. The CDR3 sequence is CASSETGGRGTQYF. The CDR3 DNA reads TGCGCCAGCAGTGAGACGGGGGGGCGGGGTACGCAGTATTTT.

V gene TRBV27 combines with J gene TRBJ2-7; no clear D. The CDR3 sequence is 16 residues long. CDR1 is MNHEY, CDR2 SMNVEV, per germline (reference sequence). Trimming pared 2 bases from V and 0 bases from J, leaving 14 bases between. In DNA, the CDR3 is TGTGCCAGCAGTTTAGACGGGCGGCTGAGCTCCTACGAGCAGTACTTC. Protein: CASSLDGRLSSYEQYF.

The J gene is TRBJ1-1, the V gene TRBV6-1; D unclear. Trimming left V 2 bases short and J 4 bases short, with 11 bases between. This CDR3 spans 14 amino acids. Germline V lookup: CDR1 MNHNS, CDR2 SASEGT. CDR3 nucleotides: TGTGCCAGCAGTGAACTGGGAGGGAGCACTGAAGCTTTCTTT. This codes for CASSELGGSTEAFF.

This chain connects TRBV15 to TRBJ2-5; TRBD2 matches 7 bases. The V and J ends lost 0 bases and 4 bases, in that order; junction bases with no gene match: 5. This CDR3 spans 15 amino acids. Germline V gene sequence: CDR1 LNHNV, CDR2 YYDKDF (reference sequence). The CDR3 region has the DNA TGTGCCACCAGCAGAGATTTTGGCGGGGGAGAGACCCAGTACTTC. It yields the protein CATSRDFGGGETQYF.

This clone was seen more than once but under ten times. The junction and the germline gene differ at one end; a read error may be behind it. The chain couples TRBV2 to TRBJ2-3; weak D call: TRBD2 (6 bases). CDR3 length equals 15 residues. Germline V gives CDR1 SNHLY, CDR2 FYNNEI. The CDR3 sequence: CASTEFLALKDTQYF. As DNA, the CDR3 is TGTGCCAGCACTGAATTTCTAGCGTTGAAAGATACGCAGTATTTT.